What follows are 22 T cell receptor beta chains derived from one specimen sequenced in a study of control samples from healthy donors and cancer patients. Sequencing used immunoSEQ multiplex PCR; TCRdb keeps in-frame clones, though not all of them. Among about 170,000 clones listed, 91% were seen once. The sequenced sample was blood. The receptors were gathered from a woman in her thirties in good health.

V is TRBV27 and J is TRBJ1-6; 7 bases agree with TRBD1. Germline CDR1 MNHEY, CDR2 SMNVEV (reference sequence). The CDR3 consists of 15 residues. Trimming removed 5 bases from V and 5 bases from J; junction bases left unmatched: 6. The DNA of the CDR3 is TGTGCCAGCAGTAGCCTGACAGGGAATAATTCACCCCTCCACTTT. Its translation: CASSSLTGNNSPLHF.

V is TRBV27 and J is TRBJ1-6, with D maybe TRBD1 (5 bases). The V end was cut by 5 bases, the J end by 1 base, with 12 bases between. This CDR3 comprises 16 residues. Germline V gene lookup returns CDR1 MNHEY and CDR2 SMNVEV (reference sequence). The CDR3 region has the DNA TGTGCCAGCAGTACCCCCCCAGGGTCCTATAATTCACCCCTCCACTTT. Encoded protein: CASSTPPGSYNSPLHF.

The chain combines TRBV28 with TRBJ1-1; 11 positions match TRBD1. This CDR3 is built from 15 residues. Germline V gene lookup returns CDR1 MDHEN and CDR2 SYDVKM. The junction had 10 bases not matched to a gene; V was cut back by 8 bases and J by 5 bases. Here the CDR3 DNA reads TGTGCCAGCCGAACCGAAGGGACAGGGGGAACTGAAGCTTTCTTT. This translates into CASRTEGTGGTEAFF.

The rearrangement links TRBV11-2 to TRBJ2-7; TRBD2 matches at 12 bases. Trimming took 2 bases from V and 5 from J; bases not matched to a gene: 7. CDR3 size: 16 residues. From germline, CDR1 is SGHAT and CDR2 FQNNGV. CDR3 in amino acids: CASSLSTGLAGHEQYF. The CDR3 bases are TGTGCCAGCAGCTTATCCACGGGACTAGCGGGCCACGAGCAGTACTTC.

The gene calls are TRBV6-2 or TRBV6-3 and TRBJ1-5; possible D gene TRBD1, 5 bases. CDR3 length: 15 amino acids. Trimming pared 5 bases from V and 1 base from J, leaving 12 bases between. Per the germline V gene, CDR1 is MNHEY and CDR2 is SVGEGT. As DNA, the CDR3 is TGTGCCAGCAGTCCCCAGGGAAGAAGCAATCAGCCCCAGCATTTT. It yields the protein CASSPQGRSNQPQHF.

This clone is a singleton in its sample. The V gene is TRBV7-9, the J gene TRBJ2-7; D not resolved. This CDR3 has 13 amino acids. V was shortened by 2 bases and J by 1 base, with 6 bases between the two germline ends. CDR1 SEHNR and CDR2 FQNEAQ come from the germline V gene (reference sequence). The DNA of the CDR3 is TGTGCCAGCAGCTTACCACAGTCCTACGAGCAGTACTTC. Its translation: CASSLPQSYEQYF.

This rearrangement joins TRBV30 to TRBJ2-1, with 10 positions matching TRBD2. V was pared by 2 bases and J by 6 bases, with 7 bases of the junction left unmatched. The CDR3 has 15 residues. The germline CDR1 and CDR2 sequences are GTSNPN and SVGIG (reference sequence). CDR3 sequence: CAWSPLAGVANEQFF. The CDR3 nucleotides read TGTGCCTGGAGTCCCCTAGCGGGAGTAGCCAATGAGCAGTTCTTC.

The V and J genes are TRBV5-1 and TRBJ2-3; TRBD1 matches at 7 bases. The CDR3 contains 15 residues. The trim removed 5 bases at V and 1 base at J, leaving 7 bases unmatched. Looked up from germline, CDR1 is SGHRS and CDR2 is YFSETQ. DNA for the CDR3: TGCGCCAGCAGGTCAGGGGGAAGGGGCACAGATACGCAGTATTTT. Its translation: CASRSGGRGTDTQYF. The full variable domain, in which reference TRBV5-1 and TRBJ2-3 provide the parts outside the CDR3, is KAGVTQTPRYLIKTRGQQVTLSCSPISGHRSVSWYQQTPGQGLQFLFEYFSETQRNKGNFPGRFSGRQFSNSRSEMNVSTLELGDSALYLCASRSGGRGTDTQYFGPGTRLTVL.

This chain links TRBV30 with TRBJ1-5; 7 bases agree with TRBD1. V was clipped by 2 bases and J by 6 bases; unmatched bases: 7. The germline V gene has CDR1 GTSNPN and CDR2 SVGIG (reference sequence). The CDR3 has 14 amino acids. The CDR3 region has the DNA TGTGCCTGGAGTCGCCAGGCAGGGGGTCAGCCCCAGCATTTT. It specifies CAWSRQAGGQPQHF.

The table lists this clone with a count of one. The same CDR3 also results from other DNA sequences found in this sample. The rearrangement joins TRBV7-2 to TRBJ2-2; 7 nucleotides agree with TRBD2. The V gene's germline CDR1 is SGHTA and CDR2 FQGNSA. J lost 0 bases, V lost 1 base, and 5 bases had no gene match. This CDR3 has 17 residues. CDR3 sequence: CASSLGGGSPNTGELFF. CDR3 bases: TGTGCCAGCAGCTTAGGGGGGGGGAGCCCGAACACCGGGGAGCTGTTTTTT. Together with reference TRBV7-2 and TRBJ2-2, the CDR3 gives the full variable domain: GAGVSQSPSNKVTEKGKDVELRCDPISGHTALYWYRQSLGQGLEFLIYFQGNSAPDKSGLPSDRFSAERTGGSVSTLTIQRTQQEDSAVYLCASSLGGGSPNTGELFFGEGSRLTVL.

The CDR3 protein is CASSGGARETQYF. In DNA, the CDR3 is TGTGCCAGCTCGGGGGGCGCGAGGGAGACCCAGTACTTC. This chain links TRBV3-1 (or the pseudogene TRBV3-2) with TRBJ2-5; weak D call: TRBD2 (7 bases). The V end lost 8 bases, the J end lost 5 bases, and 15 bases lay between the germline ends. The CDR3 extends over 13 amino acids. The V gene's germline CDR1 is LGHDT and CDR2 YNNKEL (reference sequence).

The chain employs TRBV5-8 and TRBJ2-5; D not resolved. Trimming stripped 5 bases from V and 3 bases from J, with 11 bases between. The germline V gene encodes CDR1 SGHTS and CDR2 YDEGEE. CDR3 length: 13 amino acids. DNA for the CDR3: TGTGCCAGCAGGGGGTATGGGAAAGAGACCCAGTACTTC. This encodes CASRGYGKETQYF.

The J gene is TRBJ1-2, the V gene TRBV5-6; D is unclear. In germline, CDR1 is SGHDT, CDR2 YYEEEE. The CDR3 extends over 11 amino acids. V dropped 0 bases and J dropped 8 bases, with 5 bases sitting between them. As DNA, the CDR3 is TGTGCCAGCAGCTTGGTTCAGGGCTACACCTTC. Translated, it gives CASSLVQGYTF.

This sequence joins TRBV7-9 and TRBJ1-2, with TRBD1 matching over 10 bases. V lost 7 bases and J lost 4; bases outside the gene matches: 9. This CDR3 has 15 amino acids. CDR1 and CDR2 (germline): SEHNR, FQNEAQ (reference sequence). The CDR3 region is CASTGTGARSYGYTF. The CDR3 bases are TGTGCCAGCACGGGGACAGGGGCCCGTTCCTATGGCTACACCTTC.

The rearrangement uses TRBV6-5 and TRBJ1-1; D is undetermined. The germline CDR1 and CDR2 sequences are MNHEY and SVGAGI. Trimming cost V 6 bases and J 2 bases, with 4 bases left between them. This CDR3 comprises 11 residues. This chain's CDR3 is CASRDNTEAFF. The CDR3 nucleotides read TGTGCCAGCAGGGATAACACTGAAGCTTTCTTT.

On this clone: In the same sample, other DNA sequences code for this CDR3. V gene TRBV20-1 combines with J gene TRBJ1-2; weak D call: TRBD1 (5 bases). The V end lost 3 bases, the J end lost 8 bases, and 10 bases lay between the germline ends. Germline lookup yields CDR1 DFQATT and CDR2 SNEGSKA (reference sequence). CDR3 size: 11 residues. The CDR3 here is CSARAGAGYTF. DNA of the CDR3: TGCAGTGCTAGGGCCGGGGCGGGCTACACCTTC.

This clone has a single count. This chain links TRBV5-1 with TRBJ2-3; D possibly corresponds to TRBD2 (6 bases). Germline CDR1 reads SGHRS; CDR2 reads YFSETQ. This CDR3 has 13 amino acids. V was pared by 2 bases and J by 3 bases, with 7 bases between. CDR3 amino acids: CASSFRGTDTQYF. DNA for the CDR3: TGCGCCAGCAGCTTCCGGGGGACAGATACGCAGTATTTT.

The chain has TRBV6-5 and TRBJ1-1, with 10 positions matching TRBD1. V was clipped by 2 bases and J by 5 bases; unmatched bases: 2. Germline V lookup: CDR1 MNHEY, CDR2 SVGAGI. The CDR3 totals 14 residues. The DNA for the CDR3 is TGTGCCAGCAGTTACGACAGGGGGCTGACTGAAGCTTTCTTT. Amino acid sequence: CASSYDRGLTEAFF.

CDR3 region: CASSYGKGNYEQYF. In DNA form, the CDR3 reads TGTGCCAGCAGTTACGGCAAAGGGAACTACGAGCAGTACTTC. The V gene is TRBV6-5, the J gene TRBJ2-7; D call uncertain. The CDR3 has 14 residues. Germline loops: CDR1 MNHEY, CDR2 SVGAGI. V lost 2 bases and J lost 3, with 11 bases in between.

The CDR3 reads CAWSVAGSAPYEQYF. CDR3 nucleotide sequence: TGTGCCTGGAGTGTAGCGGGTAGCGCCCCCTACGAGCAGTACTTC. This chain connects TRBV30 to TRBJ2-7, with D perhaps matching TRBD2 (6 bases). From germline, CDR1 is GTSNPN and CDR2 SVGIG (reference sequence). This CDR3 spans 15 amino acids. Trimming removed 0 bases from V and 2 bases from J, with 14 bases in between.

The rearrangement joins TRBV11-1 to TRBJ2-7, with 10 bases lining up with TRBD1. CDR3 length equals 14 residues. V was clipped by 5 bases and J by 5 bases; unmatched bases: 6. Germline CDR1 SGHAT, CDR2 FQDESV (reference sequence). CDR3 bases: TGTGCCAGCAGCCCCGGGACAGGGGTCGACGAGCAGTACTTC. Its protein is CASSPGTGVDEQYF.

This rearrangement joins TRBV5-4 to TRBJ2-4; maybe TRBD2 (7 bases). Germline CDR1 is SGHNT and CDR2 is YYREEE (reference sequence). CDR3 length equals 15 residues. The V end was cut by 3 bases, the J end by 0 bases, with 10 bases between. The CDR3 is CASSWEGGAKNIQYF. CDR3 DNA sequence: TGTGCCAGCAGCTGGGAGGGGGGAGCCAAAAACATTCAGTACTTC.